This TCR beta chain was observed in a study of blood T cell repertoires in COVID-19. Study-wide background: COVID-19 samples collected from the United States, Italy and Spain covered acute and convalescent phases.

Assay used: immunoSEQ multiplex PCR; TCRdb lists only in-frame clones, some missing. The data show more than 250,000 clones, 92% seen once. Recovery meant two consecutive negative NP/OP PCR tests, professional clearance, or resolved symptoms. V was pared by 5 bases and J by 1 base, with 8 bases between. Germline V gene lookup returns CDR1 SGHTA and CDR2 FQGNSA. This CDR3 spans 13 amino acids. The sequence was collected from a young woman who had recovered from COVID-19. This chain links TRBV7-2 with TRBJ1-1; a weak D match, TRBD1 (5 bases). The sample was PBMCs or T cells enriched from blood (not recorded which). Here the CDR3 DNA reads TGTGCCAGCAGCCTGACAGCGAACACTGAAGCTTTCTTT. It encodes CASSLTANTEAFF.